These 4 T cell receptor beta chains share one sample of origin, sequenced in a study of blood T cell repertoires in COVID-19. The protocol was immunoSEQ multiplex PCR, while the TCRdb copy is restricted to in-frame clones and leaves out a portion. The sample gives a few hundred thousand clones, approximately 85% of which show up once; roughly 7% is in the top ten. Source material: peripheral blood. Source of these receptors: a human donor in a cohort sampled during active COVID-19.

The rearrangement uses TRBV15 and TRBJ1-6, with D possibly matching TRBD1 (6 bases). The CDR3 covers 16 residues. The germline gives CDR1 LNHNV, CDR2 YYDKDF (reference sequence). V lost 0 bases, J lost 11 bases, and 17 bases lay in between. The CDR3 spells CATSRDKGVRSPPLHF. In DNA, the CDR3 is TGTGCCACCAGCAGAGATAAGGGGGTTCGCTCTCCACCCCTCCACTTT.

J is TRBJ1-6 and V is TRBV18; TRBD1 might be the D (5 bases). The germline V and J ends were trimmed by 8 bases and 9 bases, with 14 bases remaining between them. Looked up from germline, CDR1 is KGHSH and CDR2 is LQKENI. The CDR3 covers 13 residues. The CDR3: CASQSRDVSPLHF. The CDR3 bases are TGTGCCAGCCAGTCCAGGGATGTTTCACCCCTCCACTTT.

The V call is TRBV5-5, the J call TRBJ2-7; D is uncertain. There are 17 residues in the CDR3. The V gene's germline CDR1 is SGHKS and CDR2 YYEKEE (reference sequence). The V gene lost 7 bases and the J gene lost 3 bases, with 26 bases spanning the gap. The CDR3 spells CASLKLPEILPDYEQYF. The CDR3 DNA follows: TGTGCCAGCCTAAAACTCCCGGAGATCCTCCCGGACTACGAGCAGTACTTC.

Remarks on this clone: This sample includes further DNA sequences coding for the same CDR3. The V call is TRBV5-4, the J call TRBJ1-1, with D perhaps matching TRBD1 (5 bases). CDR1 and CDR2 from the germline V gene are SGHNT and YYREEE (reference sequence). CDR3 size: 14 residues. Trimming removed 2 bases from V and 0 bases from J, with 8 bases in between. The chain's CDR3 is CASSLRQMNTEAFF. The CDR3 DNA sequence: TGTGCCAGCAGCTTACGACAGATGAACACTGAAGCTTTCTTT.